This note documents a single T cell receptor (beta chain) sequence. Its specificity is unknown. This entry is derived from a study of T cell responses to AZD1222 COVID-19 vaccine. Findings and limits, study-wide: None of the repertoires were sampled until the peak T cell response had passed. The donors showed a predominance of white British ancestry and of females, with possible underestimation of clonal diversity. Spike as a whole was targeted by vaccine-associated CD4 TCRs, dominant at 160-218 and 743-854.

Sequenced by immunoSEQ multiplex PCR; TCRdb stores in-frame clones only, minus some. The data contain 100,000 to 150,000 clones, around 86% of them singletons. Germline loops: CDR1 MRHNA, CDR2 SNTAGT. Trimming took 6 bases from V and 10 from J; bases not matched to a gene: 4. This CDR3 spans 13 amino acids. The sample consisted of peripheral blood, taken on day 0 of AZD1222 vaccination. This TCR was recovered from an adult in good health. This chain connects TRBV6-4 to TRBJ1-6, with 9 bases identical to TRBD1. CDR3 nucleotides: TGTGCCAGCAGGCAGGGACAGGGATCACCCCTCCACTTT. Its protein is CASRQGQGSPLHF.